The clone carrying this TCR beta chain has a handful of counts. Its antigen is unidentified. Library construction for TCR beta used iRepertoire HTBI primers and Arm-PCR of CDR3 regions. Using its own MiXCR run on the multiplex PCR reads, TCRdb lists one record per CDR3 protein. The sample yields about 400,000 distinct CDR3 sequences, more than 20% seen once. This record belongs to a study of regulatory T cells in long-lasting Graves disease. On the study more broadly: Those with persistent Graves' disease had received antithyroid drugs for over 5 years with positive TSH receptor antibodies.

Points from the study as a whole: There was favoring of TRBV28, TRBJ1-2 and TRBJ2-5 in persistent disease.

V was trimmed by 4 bases and J by 0 bases, leaving 10 bases between them. CDR1 is SQVTM, CDR2 ANQGSEA, per germline. The CDR3 has 13 amino acids. Time point indicated: persistent/refractory GD, antithyroid drugs over 5 years with positive TRAb. From RNA extracted from PBMCs, the TCR library was made. Doctors identified Graves' disease using the American Thyroid Association guidelines. Recruitment took place at an endocrinology department in Xi'an, China. The clonotype originates from a female donor with Graves disease. The chain has TRBV29-1 and TRBJ2-7, with D uncertain. The sample in question was peripheral blood mononuclear cells (PBMCs), obtained when the disease was refractory, from a patient treated with antithyroid drugs. The chain's CDR3 is CSVGLPSSYEQYF. The CDR3 DNA reads as TGCAGCGTTGGACTCCCCAGCTCCTACGAGCAGTACTTC.